This T cell receptor beta chain emerged from a study of cytomegalovirus exposure and HLA in healthy donors. PCR used 60 Vbeta primers and 13 Jbeta primers. Method: immunoSEQ multiplex PCR; TCRdb's copy keeps in-frame clones and lacks some. This sample has under 150,000 clones, with 65% to 85% found just once. V lost 4 bases and J lost 4, with 15 bases in between. Germline V gives CDR1 SGHRS, CDR2 YFSETQ. The CDR3 is 15 residues long. The clonotype originates from a young woman in good health and CMV-seropositive. The V call is TRBV5-1, the J call TRBJ2-1, with D possibly matching TRBD2 (7 bases). The sequencing sample was made of PBMCs. The CDR3 coding sequence is TGCGCCAGCAGCATAGGGGGGGTGCGATACAATGAGCAGTTCTTC. As protein: CASSIGGVRYNEQFF.